These 32 T cell receptor beta chains were all obtained from the same sample, sequenced in a study of blood T cell repertoires in COVID-19. Libraries were prepared by immunoSEQ multiplex PCR; TCRdb keeps only in-frame clonotypes and omits some of them. The sample contains 150,000 to 180,000 clones, approximately 85% of which appear only once. The sequencing input was peripheral blood. These receptors were collected from a man in his fifties or sixties with COVID-19, enrolled during active disease.

In this sample, this clone turned up a few times. The rearrangement joins TRBV25-1 to TRBJ1-1; D remains ambiguous. The length of the CDR3 is 12 residues. V was pared by 2 bases and J by 7 bases, with 8 bases between. CDR1 MGHDK and CDR2 SYGVNS come from the germline V gene. DNA of the CDR3: TGTGCCAGCAGTGAAGGCTTTTTTGAAGCTTTCTTT. This codes for CASSEGFFEAFF.

The chain employs TRBV7-6 and TRBJ2-1; 9 bases map to TRBD2. Germline V gene data show CDR1 as SGHVS and CDR2 as FNYEAQ. The CDR3 length is 18 residues. After removal of 0 bases from V and 8 bases from J, the junction contained 14 bases not matched to a gene. This CDR3 reads CASSLASIGGGVLDEQFF. The CDR3 DNA sequence: TGTGCCAGCAGCTTAGCGAGTATCGGCGGGGGGGTTTTAGATGAGCAGTTCTTC.

The chain joins TRBV5-4 to TRBJ1-2; tentative D call: TRBD1 (5 bases). V was pared by 5 bases and J by 4 bases, with 15 bases between. The CDR3 loop spans 14 amino acids. CDR1 is SGHNT and CDR2 is YYREEE in the germline V gene (reference sequence). The CDR3 nucleotides read TGTGCCAGCAGACCGGGGGGAGGTCTCTATGGCTACACCTTC. It codes for CASRPGGGLYGYTF.

This chain uses TRBV7-6 with TRBJ1-4, with D hard to call. Germline V gives CDR1 SGHVS, CDR2 FNYEAQ. This CDR3 comprises 15 residues. With 2 bases removed from V and 10 bases from J, the gap between germline ends came to 17 bases. The CDR3 spells CASSLSDFVGGKLFF. CDR3 nucleotide sequence: TGTGCCAGCAGCTTATCGGATTTTGTTGGCGGAAAACTGTTTTTT.

This clone was observed a few times. The rearrangement uses TRBV19 and TRBJ1-2; 9 bases are shared with TRBD1. CDR3 length: 14 amino acids. Germline V gene data show CDR1 as LNHDA and CDR2 as SQIVND (reference sequence). V lost 8 bases, J lost 6 bases, and 10 bases stayed unmatched. The CDR3 DNA reads TGTGCCAGTGGGTACGGGACAGGGCTGAATGGCTACACCTTC. Amino acid sequence: CASGYGTGLNGYTF.

The rearrangement uses TRBV19 and TRBJ2-1, with 8 nucleotides matching TRBD2. J lost 5 bases, V lost 7 bases, and 7 bases had no gene match. The CDR3 runs 14 residues. Germline loops: CDR1 LNHDA, CDR2 SQIVND (reference sequence). The CDR3 reads CASTTTSVNNEQFF. The CDR3, as DNA: TGTGCCAGTACCACGACTAGCGTCAACAATGAGCAGTTCTTC.

The count of this clone is one. The chain carries TRBV7-3 and TRBJ1-4; a possible D gene is TRBD1 (6 bases). The CDR3 runs 13 residues. Deletions cut 4 bases from V and 8 bases from J, with 11 bases between. From germline, CDR1 is SGHTA and CDR2 FQGTGA. CDR3 nucleotide sequence: TGTGCCAGCAGCTCAGGGGTTGGGGAAAAACTGTTTTTT. This sequence encodes CASSSGVGEKLFF.

This chain uses TRBV6-5 with TRBJ2-2; D is unresolved. Between the trimmed V and J ends, which lost 11 bases and 8 bases, there was a span of 12 bases. The germline CDR1 and CDR2 sequences are MNHEY and SVGAGI. CDR3 length: 11 amino acids. The CDR3 bases are TGTGCCGCGGAAATGGGTGGGGAGCTGTTTTTT. The encoded protein is CAAEMGGELFF.

This chain links TRBV28 with TRBJ1-1; the D gene is possibly TRBD1 (6 bases). There are 15 residues in the CDR3. The V end was cut by 8 bases, the J end by 0 bases, with 16 bases between. CDR1 and CDR2 from the germline V gene are MDHEN and SYDVKM. CDR3 loop: CASVLQGLMNTEAFF. In nucleotides, the CDR3 is TGTGCCAGCGTTTTACAGGGCCTCATGAACACTGAAGCTTTCTTT.

The chain uses TRBV27 and TRBJ1-1; 8 nucleotides align to TRBD1. Trimming at V came to 6 bases and at J to 7 bases, leaving 7 bases not matched to a gene. Germline CDR1 MNHEY, CDR2 SMNVEV (reference sequence). The CDR3 runs 13 residues. CDR3 nucleotide sequence: TGTGCCAGCAGCCTATATGACAGGGGTGAAGCTTTCTTT. Its translation: CASSLYDRGEAFF.

This chain joins TRBV29-1 and TRBJ2-5; 7 bases are a match to TRBD1. This CDR3 comprises 12 residues. Germline V gives CDR1 SQVTM, CDR2 ANQGSEA. The V and J ends lost 7 bases and 2 bases, in that order; junction bases with no gene match: 4. The CDR3 loop is CSAWDRQETQYF. The CDR3 DNA sequence: TGCAGCGCCTGGGACAGACAAGAGACCCAGTACTTC.

This clone showed up just once. This chain joins TRBV5-1 and TRBJ1-2; 10 nucleotides align to TRBD1. CDR1 is SGHRS, CDR2 YFSETQ, per germline. The CDR3 contains 14 residues. The junction had 4 bases not matched to a gene; V was cut back by 5 bases and J by 3 bases. The CDR3: CASSRDRGDYGYTF. In DNA, the CDR3 is TGCGCCAGCAGTCGGGACAGGGGAGACTATGGCTACACCTTC. Based on the CDR3 plus reference TRBV5-1 and TRBJ1-2, the full variable domain is KAGVTQTPRYLIKTRGQQVTLSCSPISGHRSVSWYQQTPGQGLQFLFEYFSETQRNKGNFPGRFSGRQFSNSRSEMNVSTLELGDSALYLCASSRDRGDYGYTFGSGTRLTVV.

V is TRBV6-6 and J is TRBJ1-2, with D tentatively TRBD1 (5 bases). Trimming stripped 7 bases from V and 2 bases from J, with 11 bases between. In germline, CDR1 is MNHNY, CDR2 SVGAGI (reference sequence). The CDR3 loop spans 13 amino acids. The CDR3 DNA reads as TGTGCCAGCACCCAGACAGTGAACTATGGCTACACCTTC. Translated, it gives CASTQTVNYGYTF.

The gene calls are TRBV4-3 and TRBJ1-2; D not resolved. The V end was cut by 4 bases, the J end by 8 bases, with 20 bases between. Germline V gene sequence: CDR1 LGHNA, CDR2 YSLEER. This CDR3 contains 15 residues. CDR3 DNA: TGCGCCAGCAGCCCTCCCTCCCAGAGGGTTGACGGCTACACCTTC. This translates into CASSPPSQRVDGYTF.

The V call is TRBV9, the J call TRBJ2-4, with D perhaps matching TRBD1 (6 bases). The CDR3 is made up of 15 amino acids. V dropped 6 bases and J dropped 3 bases, with 16 bases sitting between them. CDR1 is SGDLS and CDR2 is YYNGEE in the germline V gene. CDR3 amino acids: CASNEQGTDKNIQYF. The CDR3 region has the DNA TGTGCCAGCAACGAACAGGGCACTGACAAAAACATTCAGTACTTC. The variable domain in full, with the rest retrieved from reference TRBV9 and TRBJ2-4, is DSGVTQTPKHLITATGQRVTLRCSPRSGDLSVYWYQQSLDQGLQFLIQYYNGEERAKGNILERFSAQQFPDLHSELNLSSLELGDSALYFCASNEQGTDKNIQYFGAGTRLSVL.

The V call is TRBV6-2 or TRBV6-3, the J call TRBJ2-7; 10 bases map to TRBD1. This CDR3 has 17 residues. Per the germline V gene, CDR1 is MNHEY and CDR2 is SVGEGT. V dropped 3 bases and J dropped 6; count of bases not matched to a gene: 14. For the CDR3, the DNA is TGTGCCAGCAGTTATTACCGTTTGGGACAGGGGTTCCGCGAGCAGTACTTC. It encodes CASSYYRLGQGFREQYF.

The sample holds one count of this clone. V usage is TRBV28 and J usage is TRBJ2-1, with 14 bases matching TRBD2. The CDR3 totals 19 residues. The J segment lost 8 bases and the V segment lost 4 bases, leaving 16 bases of the junction unmatched. Germline-derived CDR1 and CDR2 are MDHEN and SYDVKM. Here the CDR3 reads CASSSGGLAGDRVKDEQFF. CDR3 sequence (DNA): TGTGCCAGCAGTTCCGGGGGACTAGCGGGAGATCGGGTTAAGGATGAGCAGTTCTTC. Full variable domain (outside the CDR3, taken from reference TRBV28 and TRBJ2-1): DVKVTQSSRYLVKRTGEKVFLECVQDMDHENMFWYRQDPGLGLRLIYFSYDVKMKEKGDIPEGYSVSREKKERFSLILESASTNQTSMYLCASSSGGLAGDRVKDEQFFGPGTRLTVL.

The CDR3 loop is CATSRDGKTNEKLFF. CDR3 DNA: TGTGCCACCAGCAGAGATGGCAAAACTAATGAAAAACTGTTTTTT. The chain couples TRBV15 to TRBJ1-4, with D hard to call. The CDR3 has 15 residues. The ends were cut back, 0 bases at V and 1 base at J, with 6 bases in the middle. Per the germline V gene, CDR1 is LNHNV and CDR2 is YYDKDF (reference sequence). The full variable domain, its missing parts supplied by reference TRBV15 and TRBJ1-4, is DAMVIQNPRYQVTQFGKPVTLSCSQTLNHNVMYWYQQKSSQAPKLLFHYYDKDFNNEADTPDNFQSRRPNTSFCFLDIRSPGLGDTAMYLCATSRDGKTNEKLFFGSGTQLSVL.

This chain uses TRBV5-4 with TRBJ2-3; possible D gene TRBD1, 6 bases. The CDR3 contains 18 residues. The germline V gene has CDR1 SGHNT and CDR2 YYREEE (reference sequence). The V end was cut by 5 bases, the J end by 1 base, with 23 bases between. For the CDR3, the DNA is TGTGCCAGCAGTATGGGACCCCCGACAGGTTCGGGCACAGATACGCAGTATTTT. Its protein is CASSMGPPTGSGTDTQYF. The complete variable domain, with remaining parts taken from reference TRBV5-4 and TRBJ2-3, reads ETGVTQSPTHLIKTRGQQVTLRCSSQSGHNTVSWYQQALGQGPQFIFQYYREEENGRGNFPPRFSGLQFPNYSSELNVNALELDDSALYLCASSMGPPTGSGTDTQYFGPGTRLTVL.

This clone was counted once. The rearrangement uses TRBV12-3 or TRBV12-4 and TRBJ2-7, with 9 bases fitting TRBD1. J was trimmed by 4 bases and V by 8 bases; bases with no gene match: 6. The CDR3 is 13 residues long. CDR3 coding DNA: TGTGCCAGCTGGACAGGGGTGGGGTACGAGCAGTACTTC. This translates into CASWTGVGYEQYF.

The chain recombines TRBV9 with TRBJ2-7, with TRBD2 as a possible D gene (6 bases). The CDR3 loop spans 15 amino acids. In germline, CDR1 is SGDLS, CDR2 YYNGEE. V was shortened by 4 bases and J by 5 bases, with 19 bases between the two germline ends. This chain's CDR3 is CASSIGGISPNEQYF. In nucleotides, the CDR3 is TGTGCCAGCAGCATAGGAGGGATCTCCCCTAACGAGCAGTACTTC.

The chain uses TRBV27 and TRBJ1-1, with TRBD1 matching over 7 bases. CDR3 length equals 14 residues. After removal of 5 bases from V and 10 bases from J, the junction contained 13 bases not matched to a gene. Per the germline V gene, CDR1 is MNHEY and CDR2 is SMNVEV (reference sequence). The CDR3, as DNA: TGTGCCAGCAGTCCGACAGGGTCCGTACTGGGAGCTTTCTTT. Protein product: CASSPTGSVLGAFF.

The chain has TRBV18 and TRBJ2-5; D perhaps matches TRBD1 (5 bases). CDR1 is KGHSH, CDR2 LQKENI, per germline. CDR3 length equals 14 residues. Trimming stripped 1 base from V and 2 bases from J, with 8 bases between. This CDR3 is CASSPQAGQETQYF. The DNA of the CDR3 is TGTGCCAGCTCACCACAGGCAGGGCAAGAGACCCAGTACTTC. Looking up the rest from reference TRBV18 and TRBJ2-5 gives the full variable domain: NAGVMQNPRHLVRRRGQEARLRCSPMKGHSHVYWYRQLPEEGLKFMVYLQKENIIDESGMPKERFSAEFPKEGPSILRIQQVVRGDSAAYFCASSPQAGQETQYFGPGTRLLVL.

CDR3 in amino acids: CASSRGTESTGYTF. CDR3 in DNA: TGTGCCAGCAGTCGGGGGACAGAATCAACGGGGTACACCTTC. The chain couples TRBV6-5 to TRBJ1-2; 7 bases match TRBD1. Unmatched junction bases numbered 14, after V lost 5 bases and J lost 11 bases. This CDR3 is built from 14 residues. CDR1 and CDR2 (germline): MNHEY, SVGAGI.

The chain combines TRBV28 with TRBJ2-5; a weak D match, TRBD2 (7 bases). V lost 7 bases, J lost 4 bases, and 16 bases lay in between. Looked up from germline, CDR1 is MDHEN and CDR2 is SYDVKM. The CDR3 contains 14 residues. The CDR3 reads CASNKQGGGETQYF. Written as DNA, the CDR3 is TGTGCCAGCAATAAACAGGGAGGGGGAGAGACCCAGTACTTC.

The CDR3 DNA reads as TGTGCCAGCAGTAGACAACCGCTTAACTATGGCTACACCTTC. Translating it yields CASSRQPLNYGYTF. V and J are TRBV6-5 and TRBJ1-2; D is uncertain. Per germline, CDR1 MNHEY and CDR2 SVGAGI. This CDR3 is 14 amino acids long. Trimming shortened V by 5 bases and J by 1 base, and 11 bases separated the two germline ends.

The chain recombines TRBV7-2 with TRBJ1-5, with unresolved D. The CDR3 is 13 residues long. CDR1 SGHTA and CDR2 FQGNSA come from the germline V gene. Trimming stripped 2 bases from V and 8 bases from J, with 10 bases between. The CDR3 spells CASSLLEREPQHF. CDR3 DNA sequence: TGTGCCAGCAGCTTATTAGAGCGCGAGCCCCAGCATTTT.

The rearrangement joins TRBV7-3 to TRBJ2-3, with TRBD2 matching over 8 bases. The V gene's germline CDR1 is SGHTA and CDR2 FQGTGA. This CDR3 has 17 residues. J was trimmed by 6 bases and V by 2 bases; bases with no gene match: 13. The CDR3 sequence is CASSLGAGGLGSDTQYF. CDR3 sequence (DNA): TGTGCCAGCAGCTTAGGTGCGGGGGGACTAGGATCTGATACGCAGTATTTT.

V is TRBV5-1 and J is TRBJ2-1; D is perhaps TRBD1 (5 bases). The CDR3 is 15 amino acids. Trimming took off 0 bases at V and 2 bases at J, with 9 bases between the two ends. From germline, CDR1 is SGHRS and CDR2 YFSETQ. This chain's CDR3 is CASSLGQTPYNEQFF. The CDR3, as DNA: TGCGCCAGCAGCTTGGGACAGACTCCCTACAATGAGCAGTTCTTC.

The V call is TRBV4-1, the J call TRBJ1-2, with unresolved D. V was clipped by 0 bases and J by 8 bases, with 16 bases between them. CDR1 and CDR2 from the germline V gene are MGHRA and YSYEKL. The CDR3 runs to 15 residues. This chain's CDR3 is CASSQDRLGTGGYTF. CDR3 DNA sequence: TGCGCCAGCAGCCAAGATCGGCTGGGAACGGGGGGCTACACCTTC.

This clone was observed a single time. The rearrangement links TRBV27 to TRBJ1-4, with TRBD1 matching 7 bases. The germline gives CDR1 MNHEY, CDR2 SMNVEV (reference sequence). The CDR3 is 17 amino acids. The junction had 13 bases not matched to a gene; V was cut back by 5 bases and J by 4 bases. CDR3 in amino acids: CASSHRPPGTDNEKLFF. Here the CDR3 DNA reads TGTGCCAGCAGTCACCGACCGCCCGGGACAGATAATGAAAAACTGTTTTTT.

V usage is TRBV27 and J usage is TRBJ1-6; D is perhaps TRBD1 (6 bases). CDR1 and CDR2 (germline): MNHEY, SMNVEV (reference sequence). The CDR3 runs 17 residues. Trimming pared 6 bases from V and 5 bases from J, leaving 20 bases between. The DNA for the CDR3 is TGTGCCAGCAGCTACTCCAGGGGCTGGGCCGATAATTCACCCCTCCACTTT. This sequence encodes CASSYSRGWADNSPLHF.